A single count supports the clone carrying this T cell receptor beta chain. As processed by the authors: It was from reference gene primer amplification that nucleated cell counts were estimated. Sequencing used immunoSEQ multiplex PCR; TCRdb keeps in-frame clones, though not all of them. D and trimming come from the DNA, and the V and J calls and clone size come from that table. The sample has approximately 250,000 clones; roughly 84% are singletons. This sample is drawn from a study of blood T cell repertoires in COVID-19. Across the study: In each case, the material was cDNA or gDNA derived from T cells, B-cell-depleted T cells, or PBMCs.

V was pared by 6 bases and J by 8 bases, with 11 bases of the junction left unmatched. From germline, CDR1 is SNHLY and CDR2 FYNNEI. CDR3 size: 14 residues. Input material: peripheral blood. The chain employs TRBV2 and TRBJ1-1; TRBD1 aligns across 8 bases. This TCR was recovered from a woman aged 40-49 years who had recovered from COVID-19. The chain's CDR3 is CASRQTGADLEAFF. The DNA of the CDR3 is TGTGCCAGCAGACAGACAGGGGCCGATTTAGAAGCTTTCTTT.